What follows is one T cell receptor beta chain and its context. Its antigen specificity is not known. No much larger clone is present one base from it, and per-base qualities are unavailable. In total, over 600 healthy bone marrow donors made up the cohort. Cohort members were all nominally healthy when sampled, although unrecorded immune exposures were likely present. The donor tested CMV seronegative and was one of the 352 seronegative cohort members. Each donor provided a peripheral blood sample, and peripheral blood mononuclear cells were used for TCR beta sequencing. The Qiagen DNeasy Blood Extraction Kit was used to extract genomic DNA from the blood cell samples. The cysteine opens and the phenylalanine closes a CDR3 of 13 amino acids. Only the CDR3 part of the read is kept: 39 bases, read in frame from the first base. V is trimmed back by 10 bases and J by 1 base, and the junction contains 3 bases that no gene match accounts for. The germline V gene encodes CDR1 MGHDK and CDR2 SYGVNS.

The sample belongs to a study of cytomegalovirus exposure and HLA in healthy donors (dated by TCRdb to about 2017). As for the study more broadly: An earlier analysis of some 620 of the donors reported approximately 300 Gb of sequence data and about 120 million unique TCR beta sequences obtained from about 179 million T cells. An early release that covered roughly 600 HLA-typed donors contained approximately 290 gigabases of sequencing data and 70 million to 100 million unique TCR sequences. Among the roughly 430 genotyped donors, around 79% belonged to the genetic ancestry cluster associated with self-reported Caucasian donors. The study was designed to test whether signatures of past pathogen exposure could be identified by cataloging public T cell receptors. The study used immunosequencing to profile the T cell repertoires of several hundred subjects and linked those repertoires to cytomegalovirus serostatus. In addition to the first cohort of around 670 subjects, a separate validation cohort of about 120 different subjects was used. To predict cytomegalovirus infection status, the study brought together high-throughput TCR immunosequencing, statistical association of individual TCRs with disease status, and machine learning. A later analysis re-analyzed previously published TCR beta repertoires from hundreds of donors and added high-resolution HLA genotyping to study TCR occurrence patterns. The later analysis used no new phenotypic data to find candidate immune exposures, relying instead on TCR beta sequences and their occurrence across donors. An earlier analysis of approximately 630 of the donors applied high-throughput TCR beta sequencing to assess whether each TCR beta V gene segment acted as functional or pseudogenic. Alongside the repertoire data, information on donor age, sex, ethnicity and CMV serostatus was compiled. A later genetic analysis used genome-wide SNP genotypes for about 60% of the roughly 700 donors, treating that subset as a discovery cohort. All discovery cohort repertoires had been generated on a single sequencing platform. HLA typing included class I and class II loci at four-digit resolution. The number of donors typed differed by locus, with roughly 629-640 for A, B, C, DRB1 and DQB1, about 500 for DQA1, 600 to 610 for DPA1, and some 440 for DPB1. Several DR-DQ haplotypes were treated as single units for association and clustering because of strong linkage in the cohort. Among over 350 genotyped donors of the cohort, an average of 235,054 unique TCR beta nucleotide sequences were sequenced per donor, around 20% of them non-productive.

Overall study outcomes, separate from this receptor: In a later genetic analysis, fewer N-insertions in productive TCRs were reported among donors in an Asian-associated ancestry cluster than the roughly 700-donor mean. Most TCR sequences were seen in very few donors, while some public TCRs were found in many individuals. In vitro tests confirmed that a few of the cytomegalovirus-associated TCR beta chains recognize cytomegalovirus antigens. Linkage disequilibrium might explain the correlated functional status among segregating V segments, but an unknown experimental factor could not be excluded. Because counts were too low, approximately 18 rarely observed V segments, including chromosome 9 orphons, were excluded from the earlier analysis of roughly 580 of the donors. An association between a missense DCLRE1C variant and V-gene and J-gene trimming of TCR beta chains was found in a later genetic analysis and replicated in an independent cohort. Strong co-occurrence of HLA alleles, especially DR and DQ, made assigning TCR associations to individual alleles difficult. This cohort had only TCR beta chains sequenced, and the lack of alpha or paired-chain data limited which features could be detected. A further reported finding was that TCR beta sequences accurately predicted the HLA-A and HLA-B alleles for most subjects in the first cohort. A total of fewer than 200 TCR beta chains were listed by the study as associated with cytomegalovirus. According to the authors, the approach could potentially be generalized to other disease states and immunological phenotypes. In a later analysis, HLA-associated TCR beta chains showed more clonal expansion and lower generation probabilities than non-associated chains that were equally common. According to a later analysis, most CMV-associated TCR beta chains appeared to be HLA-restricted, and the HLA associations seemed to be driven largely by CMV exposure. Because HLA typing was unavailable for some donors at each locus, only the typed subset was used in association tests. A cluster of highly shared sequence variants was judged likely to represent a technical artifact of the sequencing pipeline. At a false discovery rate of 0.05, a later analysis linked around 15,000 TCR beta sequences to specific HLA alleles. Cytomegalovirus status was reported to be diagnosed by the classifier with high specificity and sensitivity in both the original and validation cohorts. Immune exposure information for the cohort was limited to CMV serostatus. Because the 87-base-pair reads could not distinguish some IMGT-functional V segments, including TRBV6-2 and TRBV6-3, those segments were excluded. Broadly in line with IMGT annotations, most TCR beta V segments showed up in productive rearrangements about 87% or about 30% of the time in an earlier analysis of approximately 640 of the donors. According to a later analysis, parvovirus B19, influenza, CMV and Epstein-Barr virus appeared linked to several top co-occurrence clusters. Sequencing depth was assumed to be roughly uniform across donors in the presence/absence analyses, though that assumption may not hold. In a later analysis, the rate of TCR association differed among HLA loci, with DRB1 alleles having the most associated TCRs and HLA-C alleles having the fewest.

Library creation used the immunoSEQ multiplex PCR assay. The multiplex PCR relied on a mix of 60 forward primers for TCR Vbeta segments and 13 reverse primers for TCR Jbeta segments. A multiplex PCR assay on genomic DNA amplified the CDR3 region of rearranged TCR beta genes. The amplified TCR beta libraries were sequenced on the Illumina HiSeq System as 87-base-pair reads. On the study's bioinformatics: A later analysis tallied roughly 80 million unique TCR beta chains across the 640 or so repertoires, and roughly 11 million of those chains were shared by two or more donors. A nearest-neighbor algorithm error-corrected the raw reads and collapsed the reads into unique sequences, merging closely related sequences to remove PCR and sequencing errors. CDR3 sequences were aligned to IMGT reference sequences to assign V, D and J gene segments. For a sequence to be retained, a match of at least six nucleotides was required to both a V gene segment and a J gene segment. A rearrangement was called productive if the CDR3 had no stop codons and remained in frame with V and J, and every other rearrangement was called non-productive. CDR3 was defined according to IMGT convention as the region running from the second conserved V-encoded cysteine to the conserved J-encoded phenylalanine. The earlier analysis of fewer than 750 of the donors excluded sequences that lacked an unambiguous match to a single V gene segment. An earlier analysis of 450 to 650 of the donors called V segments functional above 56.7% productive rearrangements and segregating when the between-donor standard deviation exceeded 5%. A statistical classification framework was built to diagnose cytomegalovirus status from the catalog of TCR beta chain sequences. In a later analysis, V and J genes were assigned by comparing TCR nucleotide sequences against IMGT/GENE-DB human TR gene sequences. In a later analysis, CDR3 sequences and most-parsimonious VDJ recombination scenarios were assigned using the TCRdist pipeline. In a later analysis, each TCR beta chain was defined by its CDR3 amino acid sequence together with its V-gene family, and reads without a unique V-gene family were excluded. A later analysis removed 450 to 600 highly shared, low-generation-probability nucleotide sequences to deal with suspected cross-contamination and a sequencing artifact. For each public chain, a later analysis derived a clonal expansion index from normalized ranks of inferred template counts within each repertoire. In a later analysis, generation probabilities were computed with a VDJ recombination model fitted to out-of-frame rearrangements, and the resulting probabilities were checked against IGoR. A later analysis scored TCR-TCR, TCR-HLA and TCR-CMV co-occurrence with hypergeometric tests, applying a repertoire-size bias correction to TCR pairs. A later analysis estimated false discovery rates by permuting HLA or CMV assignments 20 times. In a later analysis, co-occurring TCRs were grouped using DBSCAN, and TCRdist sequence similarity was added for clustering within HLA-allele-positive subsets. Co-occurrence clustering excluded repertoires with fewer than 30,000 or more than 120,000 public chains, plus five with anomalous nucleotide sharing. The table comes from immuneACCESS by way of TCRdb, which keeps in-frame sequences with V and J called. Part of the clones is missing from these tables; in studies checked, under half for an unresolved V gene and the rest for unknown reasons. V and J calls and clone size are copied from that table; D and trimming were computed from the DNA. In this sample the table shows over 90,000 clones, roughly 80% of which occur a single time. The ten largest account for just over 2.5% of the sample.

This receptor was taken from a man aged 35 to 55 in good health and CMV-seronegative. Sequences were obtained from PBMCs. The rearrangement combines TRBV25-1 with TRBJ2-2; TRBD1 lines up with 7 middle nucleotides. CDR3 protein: CATTGMNTGELFF. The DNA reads TGTGCCACGACAGGGATGAACACCGGGGAGCTGTTTTTT.